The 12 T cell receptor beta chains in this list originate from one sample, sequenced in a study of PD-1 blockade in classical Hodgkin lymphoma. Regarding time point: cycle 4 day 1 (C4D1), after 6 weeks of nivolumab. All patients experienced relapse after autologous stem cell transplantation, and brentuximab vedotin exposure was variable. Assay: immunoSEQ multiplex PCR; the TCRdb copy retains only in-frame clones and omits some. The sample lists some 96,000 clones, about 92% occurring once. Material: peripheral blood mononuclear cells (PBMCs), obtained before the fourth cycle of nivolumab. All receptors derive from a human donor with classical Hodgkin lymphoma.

For the CDR3, the DNA is TGTGCCTGGAGGGAGTTTGGCAATCAGCCCCAGCATTTT. Encoded protein: CAWREFGNQPQHF. This rearrangement joins TRBV30 to TRBJ1-5; no clear D gene. The V end lost 3 bases, the J end lost 2 bases, and 8 bases lay between the germline ends. The length of the CDR3 is 13 residues. Germline lookup yields CDR1 GTSNPN and CDR2 SVGIG (reference sequence). The variable domain in full, with the rest retrieved from reference TRBV30 and TRBJ1-5, is SQTIHQWPATLVQPVGSPLSLECTVEGTSNPNLYWYRQAAGRGLQLLFYSVGIGQISSEVPQNLSASRPQDRQFILSSKKLLLSDSGFYLCAWREFGNQPQHFGDGTRLSIL.

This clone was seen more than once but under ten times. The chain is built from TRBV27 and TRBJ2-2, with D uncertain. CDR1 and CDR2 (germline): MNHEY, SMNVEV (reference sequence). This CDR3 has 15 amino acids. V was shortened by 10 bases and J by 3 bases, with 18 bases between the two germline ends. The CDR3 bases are TGTGCCAATTCTCGGTATAGTACGGACACCGGGGAGCTGTTTTTT. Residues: CANSRYSTDTGELFF.

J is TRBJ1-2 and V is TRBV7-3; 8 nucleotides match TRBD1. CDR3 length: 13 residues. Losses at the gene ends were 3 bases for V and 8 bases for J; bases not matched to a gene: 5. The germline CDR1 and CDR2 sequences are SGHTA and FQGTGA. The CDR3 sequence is CASSFVTGEGYTF. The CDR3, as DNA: TGTGCCAGCAGCTTTGTGACAGGGGAGGGCTACACCTTC.

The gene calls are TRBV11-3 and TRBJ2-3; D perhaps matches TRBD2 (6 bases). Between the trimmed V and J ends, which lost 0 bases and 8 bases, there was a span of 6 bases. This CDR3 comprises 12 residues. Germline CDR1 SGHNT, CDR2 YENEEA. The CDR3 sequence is CASSLEEGTQYF. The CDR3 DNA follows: TGTGCCAGCAGCTTAGAGGAGGGTACGCAGTATTTT.

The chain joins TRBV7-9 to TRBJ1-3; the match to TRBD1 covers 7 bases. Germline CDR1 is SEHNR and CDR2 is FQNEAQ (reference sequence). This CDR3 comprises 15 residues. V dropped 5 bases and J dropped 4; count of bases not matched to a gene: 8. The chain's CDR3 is CASSRYDRAGNTIYF. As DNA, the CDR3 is TGTGCCAGCAGCCGCTACGACAGGGCCGGAAACACCATATATTTT.

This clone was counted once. CDR3 residues: CASSRTSEQPQHF. Here the CDR3 DNA reads TGTGCCAGCAGTCGAACCAGTGAACAGCCCCAGCATTTT. This chain joins TRBV28 and TRBJ1-5; no clear D gene. V lost 5 bases and J lost 7, with 12 bases in between. Germline assignment: CDR1 MDHEN and CDR2 SYDVKM. The CDR3 consists of 13 residues.

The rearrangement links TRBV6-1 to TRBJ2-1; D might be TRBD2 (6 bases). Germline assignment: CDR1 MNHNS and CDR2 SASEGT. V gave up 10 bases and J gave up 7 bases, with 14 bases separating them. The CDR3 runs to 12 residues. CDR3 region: CATAGFSNEQFF. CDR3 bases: TGTGCCACCGCGGGATTTTCGAATGAGCAGTTCTTC.

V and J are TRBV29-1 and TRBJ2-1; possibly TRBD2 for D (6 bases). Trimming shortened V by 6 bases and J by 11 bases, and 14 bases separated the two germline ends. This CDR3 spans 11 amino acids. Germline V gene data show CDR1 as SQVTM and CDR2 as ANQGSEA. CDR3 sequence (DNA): TGCAGCGTGGAGGACTACTCGAAGCAGTTCTTC. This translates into CSVEDYSKQFF.

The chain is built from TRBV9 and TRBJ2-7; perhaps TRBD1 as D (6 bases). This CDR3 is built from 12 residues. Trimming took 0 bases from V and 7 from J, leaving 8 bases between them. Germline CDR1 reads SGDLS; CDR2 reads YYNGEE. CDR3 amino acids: CASSVGQGEQYF. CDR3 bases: TGTGCCAGCAGCGTAGGTCAGGGGGAGCAGTACTTC.

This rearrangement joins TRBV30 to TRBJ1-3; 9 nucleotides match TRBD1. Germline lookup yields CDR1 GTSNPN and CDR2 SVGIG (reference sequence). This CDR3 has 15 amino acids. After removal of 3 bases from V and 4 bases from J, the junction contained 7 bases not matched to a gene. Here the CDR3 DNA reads TGTGCCTGGAGCAAGAACAGGGGGCCAGGAAACACCATATATTTT. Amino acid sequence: CAWSKNRGPGNTIYF.

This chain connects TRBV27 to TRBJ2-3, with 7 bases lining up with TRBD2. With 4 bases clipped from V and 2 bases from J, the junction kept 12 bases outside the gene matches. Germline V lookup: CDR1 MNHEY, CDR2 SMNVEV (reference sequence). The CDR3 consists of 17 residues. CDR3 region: CASSSRTSAKATDTQYF. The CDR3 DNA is TGTGCCAGCAGTTCCCGAACTAGCGCAAAGGCCACAGATACGCAGTATTTT.

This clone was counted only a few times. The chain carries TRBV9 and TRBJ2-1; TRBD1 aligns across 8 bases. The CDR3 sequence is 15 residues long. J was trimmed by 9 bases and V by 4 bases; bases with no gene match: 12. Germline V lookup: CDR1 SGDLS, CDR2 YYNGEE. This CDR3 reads CASSLIQGGSAEQFF. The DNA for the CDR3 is TGTGCCAGCAGCCTAATACAGGGGGGAAGTGCTGAGCAGTTCTTC.